This TCR beta chain stems from a study of neurological immune-mediated disorders. Per germline, CDR1 SGHRS and CDR2 YFSETQ. Trimming shortened V by 1 base and J by 5 bases, and 9 bases separated the two germline ends. This CDR3 region has 13 residues. This clonotype came up many times. Its specificity is not known. The cDNA was synthesized by means of template-switch 5'RACE, which was carried out with 10-nucleotide random UMIs. Each CDR3 protein is one row after TCRdb ran MiXCR on the 5' RACE reads. Of 15,000 to 20,000 distinct CDR3 sequences in the sample, approximately 14% were seen once. Study-level results: Patients with HTLV-1-associated myelopathy showed the most TCR clonal expansion. Those with multiple sclerosis showed the least, falling below healthy controls. TCR-beta repertoires seemed private in all groups, with no expanded CDR3 amino acid sequences shared.

The clonotype was recovered from a man in his sixties with HTLV-1-associated myelopathy (HAM/TSP). This rearrangement joins TRBV5-1 to TRBJ2-5; either TRBD1 or TRBD2 may supply D (5 bases each). Sequenced input: PBMCs. The CDR3 DNA follows: TGCGCCAGCAGCTTGCTAGGGGAGGAGACCCAGTACTTC. This codes for CASSLLGEETQYF.